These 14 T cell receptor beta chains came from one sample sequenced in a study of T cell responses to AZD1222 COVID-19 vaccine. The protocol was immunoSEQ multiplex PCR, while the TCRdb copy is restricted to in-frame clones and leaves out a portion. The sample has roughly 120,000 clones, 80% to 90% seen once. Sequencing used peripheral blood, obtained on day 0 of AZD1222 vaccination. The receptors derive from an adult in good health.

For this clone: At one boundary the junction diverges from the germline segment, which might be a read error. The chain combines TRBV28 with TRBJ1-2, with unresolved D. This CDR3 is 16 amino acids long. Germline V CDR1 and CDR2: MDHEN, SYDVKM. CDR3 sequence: CASSLVMVMKSSTTNF. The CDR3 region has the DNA TGTGCCAGCAGTTTAGTTATGGTTATGAAATCCTCGACTACCAACTTC.

CDR3 nucleotide sequence: TGTGCCTGGACCAGGAATACGGACACTGAAGCTTTCTTT. Its protein product is CAWTRNTDTEAFF. This sequence joins TRBV30 and TRBJ1-1; D is ambiguous. V was trimmed by 4 bases and J by 3 bases, leaving 12 bases between them. This CDR3 contains 13 residues. Germline V lookup: CDR1 GTSNPN, CDR2 SVGIG (reference sequence).

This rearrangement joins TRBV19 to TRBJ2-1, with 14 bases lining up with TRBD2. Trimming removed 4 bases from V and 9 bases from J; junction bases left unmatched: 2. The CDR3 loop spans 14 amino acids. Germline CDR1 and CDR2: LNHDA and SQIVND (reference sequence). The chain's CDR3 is CASSRTSGRTEQFF. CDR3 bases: TGTGCCAGTAGTAGGACTAGCGGGAGGACTGAGCAGTTCTTC. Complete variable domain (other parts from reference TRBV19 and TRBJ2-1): DGGITQSPKYLFRKEGQNVTLSCEQNLNHDAMYWYRQDPGQGLRLIYYSQIVNDFQKGDIAEGYSVSREKKESFPLTVTSAQKNPTAFYLCASSRTSGRTEQFFGPGTRLTVL.

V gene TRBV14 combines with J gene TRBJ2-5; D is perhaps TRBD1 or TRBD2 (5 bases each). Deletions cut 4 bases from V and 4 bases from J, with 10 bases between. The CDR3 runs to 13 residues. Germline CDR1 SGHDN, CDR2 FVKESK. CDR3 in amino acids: CASSPGTAETQYF. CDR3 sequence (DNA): TGTGCCAGCAGCCCTGGGACGGCAGAGACCCAGTACTTC.

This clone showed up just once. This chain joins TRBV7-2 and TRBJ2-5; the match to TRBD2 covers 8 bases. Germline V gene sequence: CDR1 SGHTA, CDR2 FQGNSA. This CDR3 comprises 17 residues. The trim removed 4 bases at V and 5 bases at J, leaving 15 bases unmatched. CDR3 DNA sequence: TGTGCCAGCAGCTCCCCCTCCTCACTAGCGGTGGTTGAGACCCAGTACTTC. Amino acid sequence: CASSSPSSLAVVETQYF. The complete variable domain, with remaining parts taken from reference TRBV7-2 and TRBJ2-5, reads GAGVSQSPSNKVTEKGKDVELRCDPISGHTALYWYRQSLGQGLEFLIYFQGNSAPDKSGLPSDRFSAERTGGSVSTLTIQRTQQEDSAVYLCASSSPSSLAVVETQYFGPGTRLLVL.

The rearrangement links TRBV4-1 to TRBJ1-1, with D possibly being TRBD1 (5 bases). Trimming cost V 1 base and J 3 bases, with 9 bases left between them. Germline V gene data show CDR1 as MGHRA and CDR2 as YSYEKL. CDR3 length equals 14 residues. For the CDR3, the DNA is TGCGCCAGCAGCCAAGGTTTAGGGGACACTGAAGCTTTCTTT. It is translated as CASSQGLGDTEAFF.

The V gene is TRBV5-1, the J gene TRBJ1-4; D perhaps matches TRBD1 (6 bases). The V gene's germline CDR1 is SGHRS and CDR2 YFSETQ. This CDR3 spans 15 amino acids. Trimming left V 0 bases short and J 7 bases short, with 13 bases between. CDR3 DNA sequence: TGCGCCAGCAGCTTGGAAGGGGGAAGGCGTGAAAAACTGTTTTTT. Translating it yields CASSLEGGRREKLFF.

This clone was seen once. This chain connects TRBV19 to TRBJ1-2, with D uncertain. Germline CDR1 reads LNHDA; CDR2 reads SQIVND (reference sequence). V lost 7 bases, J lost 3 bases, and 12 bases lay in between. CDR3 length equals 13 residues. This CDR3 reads CASNPYGDYGYTF. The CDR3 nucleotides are TGTGCCAGTAACCCCTACGGGGACTATGGCTACACCTTC.

The CDR3, as DNA: TGTGCCAGCAGCTTCTTAAGGGGGCAGGGACAGCCCCAGCATTTT. Translating gives CASSFLRGQGQPQHF. V gene TRBV7-2 combines with J gene TRBJ1-5; TRBD1 agrees at 7 bases. The CDR3 is 15 amino acids. The germline CDR1 and CDR2 sequences are SGHTA and FQGNSA. V was pared by 3 bases and J by 7 bases, with 9 bases of the junction left unmatched.

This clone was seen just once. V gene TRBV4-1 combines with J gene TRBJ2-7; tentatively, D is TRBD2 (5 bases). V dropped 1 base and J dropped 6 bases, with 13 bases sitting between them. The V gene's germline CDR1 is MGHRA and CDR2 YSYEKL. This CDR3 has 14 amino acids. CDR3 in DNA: TGCGCCAGCAGCCAAGCTGGTCGAGGGTCCGAGCAGTACTTC. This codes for CASSQAGRGSEQYF.

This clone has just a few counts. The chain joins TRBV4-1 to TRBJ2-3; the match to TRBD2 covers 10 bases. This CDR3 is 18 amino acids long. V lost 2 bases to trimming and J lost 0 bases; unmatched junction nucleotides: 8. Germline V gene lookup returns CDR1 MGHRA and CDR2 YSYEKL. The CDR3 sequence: CASSQPLLAGESTDTQYF. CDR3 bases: TGCGCCAGCAGCCAACCTCTCCTAGCGGGGGAGAGCACAGATACGCAGTATTTT.

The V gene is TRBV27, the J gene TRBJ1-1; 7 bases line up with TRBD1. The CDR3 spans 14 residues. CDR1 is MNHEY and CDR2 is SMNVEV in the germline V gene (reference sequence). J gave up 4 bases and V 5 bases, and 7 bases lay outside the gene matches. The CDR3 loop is CASSPKQGRTEAFF. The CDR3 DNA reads TGTGCCAGCAGTCCGAAACAGGGGCGCACTGAAGCTTTCTTT.

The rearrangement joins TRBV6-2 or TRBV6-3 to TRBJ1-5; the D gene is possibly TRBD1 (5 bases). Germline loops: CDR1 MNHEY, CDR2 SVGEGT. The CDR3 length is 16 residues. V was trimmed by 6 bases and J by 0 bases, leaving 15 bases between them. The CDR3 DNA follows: TGTGCCAGCAGCGGGGCTCGGCCTTATAGCAATCAGCCCCAGCATTTT. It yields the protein CASSGARPYSNQPQHF.

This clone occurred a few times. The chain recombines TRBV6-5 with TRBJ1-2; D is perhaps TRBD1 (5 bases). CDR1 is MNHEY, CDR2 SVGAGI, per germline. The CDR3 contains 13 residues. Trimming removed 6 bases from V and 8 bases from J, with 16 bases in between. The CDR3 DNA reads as TGTGCCAGCAGCGCGGGGCAGGGCCAGGGCTACACCTTC. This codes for CASSAGQGQGYTF.